A single sample is the source of the 13 T cell receptor beta chains below, sequenced in a study of T cell repertoires in cytomegalovirus infection. Via MiXCR, TCRdb re-called the reads, giving one row per CDR3 protein. This sample carries about 150,000 distinct CDR3 sequences, around 20% of them seen once, and the ten largest clones take over 9.5%. The sample taken for sequencing was PBMCs. These receptors were obtained from a human donor in good health (CMV status not recorded). Some clones in this sample may be carry-over from other donors' samples.

This clonotype has a handful of counts. The chain combines TRBV3-1 with TRBJ2-7; 8 nucleotides agree with TRBD1. Germline values: CDR1 LGHDT, CDR2 YNNKEL (reference sequence). The CDR3 covers 15 residues. J lost 3 bases, V lost 0 bases, and 4 bases had no gene match. Written as DNA, the CDR3 is TGTGCCAGCAGCCAAGAAACCAGGGGGCACTACGAGCAGTACTTC. It encodes CASSQETRGHYEQYF.

This clonotype came up a few times. The chain carries TRBV28 and TRBJ1-1, with D tentatively TRBD1 (6 bases). Germline CDR1 reads MDHEN; CDR2 reads SYDVKM. Trimming took off 5 bases at V and 0 bases at J, with 16 bases between the two ends. CDR3 size: 16 residues. In DNA, the CDR3 is TGTGCCAGCAGTGCGCAGGGGAGAGGCATGAACACTGAAGCTTTCTTT. Translating it yields CASSAQGRGMNTEAFF.

In its sample, this clonotype was seen many times. V usage is TRBV7-9 and J usage is TRBJ2-6, with D uncertain. This CDR3 is built from 14 residues. Germline V gives CDR1 SEHNR, CDR2 FQNEAQ (reference sequence). The CDR3 DNA follows: TGTGCTTCAGCAGTTATCTCTGGGGCCAACGTCCTGACTTTC. Its translation is CASAVISGANVLTF.

This clonotype was observed at least ten times. Mismatch with germline at one junction end may stem from a read error. The chain links TRBV19 to TRBJ1-1; D remains unclear. This CDR3 comprises 12 residues. In germline, CDR1 is LNHDA, CDR2 SQIVND (reference sequence). In DNA form, the CDR3 reads TGTGCCAGTAGAATAGAGGGAACTGAAGCTTTCTTT. It yields the protein CASRIEGTEAFF.

This clonotype appeared a few times. This sequence joins TRBV5-5 and TRBJ2-1, with 7 bases identical to TRBD1. The CDR3 contains 15 residues. Losses at the gene ends were 7 bases for V and 1 base for J; bases not matched to a gene: 8. The germline gives CDR1 SGHKS, CDR2 YYEKEE (reference sequence). In nucleotides, the CDR3 is TGTGCCAGCTCTTGGGGACAGTTGTCCTACAATGAGCAGTTCTTC. It codes for CASSWGQLSYNEQFF.

J is TRBJ2-1 and V is TRBV2, with a tentative D call TRBD1 (5 bases). The V gene's germline CDR1 is SNHLY and CDR2 FYNNEI. The V end lost 4 bases, the J end lost 6 bases, and 10 bases lay between the germline ends. The CDR3 has 13 residues. The DNA of the CDR3 is TGTGCCAGCAGTGTCAGGGTGGCCAATGAGCAGTTCTTC. Protein product: CASSVRVANEQFF.

The chain uses TRBV20-1 and TRBJ1-1; D might be TRBD1 (5 bases). With 0 bases removed from V and 5 bases from J, the gap between germline ends came to 25 bases. This CDR3 is built from 18 residues. Germline CDR1 DFQATT, CDR2 SNEGSKA (reference sequence). The CDR3 nucleotides are TGCAGTGCTAGAGAGGGGGGGTCTAAAACTATGGGGTTTACTGAAGCTTTCTTT. Translated: CSAREGGSKTMGFTEAFF.

This clonotype was seen ten or more times. The chain couples TRBV6-1 to TRBJ1-1; D gene uncertain. Trimming removed 6 bases at V and 3 bases at J, with 11 bases between. CDR1 MNHNS and CDR2 SASEGT come from the germline V gene. The CDR3 covers 13 residues. Here the CDR3 reads CASRDGGDTEAFF. DNA of the CDR3: TGTGCCAGCAGAGACGGTGGGGACACTGAAGCTTTCTTT.

The chain uses TRBV28 and TRBJ2-2; 7 bases are shared with TRBD1. V lost 3 bases to trimming and J lost 7 bases; unmatched junction nucleotides: 5. This CDR3 contains 14 residues. Germline loops: CDR1 MDHEN, CDR2 SYDVKM. This chain's CDR3 is CASSFQGVGGELFF. DNA for the CDR3: TGTGCCAGCAGTTTTCAGGGGGTCGGCGGGGAGCTGTTTTTT. The variable domain in full, completed from reference TRBV28 and TRBJ2-2, reads DVKVTQSSRYLVKRTGEKVFLECVQDMDHENMFWYRQDPGLGLRLIYFSYDVKMKEKGDIPEGYSVSREKKERFSLILESASTNQTSMYLCASSFQGVGGELFFGEGSRLTVL.

This clonotype has only a few counts. The chain employs TRBV28 and TRBJ1-2; 8 bases fit TRBD1. The CDR3 totals 12 residues. Trimming removed 7 bases from V and 5 bases from J; junction bases left unmatched: 3. Germline assignment: CDR1 MDHEN and CDR2 SYDVKM. This CDR3 is CASTGGRYGYTF. Here the CDR3 DNA reads TGTGCCAGCACAGGGGGCCGGTATGGCTACACCTTC.

This clonotype has a count of ten or more. The rearrangement joins TRBV19 to TRBJ2-3, with 7 bases aligning to TRBD2. J was trimmed by 0 bases and V by 5 bases; bases with no gene match: 5. The germline CDR1 and CDR2 sequences are LNHDA and SQIVND (reference sequence). CDR3 size: 15 residues. DNA for the CDR3: TGTGCCAGTAGTGTATCTAGCGGAAGCACAGATACGCAGTATTTT. Translation: CASSVSSGSTDTQYF.

This clonotype came up a few times. The V call is TRBV28, the J call TRBJ1-5, with D tentatively TRBD1 (5 bases). Trimming removed 5 bases at V and 2 bases at J, with 13 bases between. The CDR3 loop spans 15 amino acids. CDR1 and CDR2 (germline): MDHEN, SYDVKM. The CDR3 reads CASSPVGVGNQPQHF. CDR3 sequence (DNA): TGTGCCAGCAGTCCGGTGGGGGTCGGCAATCAGCCCCAGCATTTT.

The chain has TRBV12-3 or TRBV12-4 and TRBJ1-2, with 8 bases that match TRBD1. The CDR3 spans 15 residues. V gave up 6 bases and J gave up 4 bases; unmatched junction bases: 10. The CDR3 bases are TGTGCCAGCAGCACTCAGGGGGCCCGTGGCTATGGCTACACCTTC. It yields the protein CASSTQGARGYGYTF.